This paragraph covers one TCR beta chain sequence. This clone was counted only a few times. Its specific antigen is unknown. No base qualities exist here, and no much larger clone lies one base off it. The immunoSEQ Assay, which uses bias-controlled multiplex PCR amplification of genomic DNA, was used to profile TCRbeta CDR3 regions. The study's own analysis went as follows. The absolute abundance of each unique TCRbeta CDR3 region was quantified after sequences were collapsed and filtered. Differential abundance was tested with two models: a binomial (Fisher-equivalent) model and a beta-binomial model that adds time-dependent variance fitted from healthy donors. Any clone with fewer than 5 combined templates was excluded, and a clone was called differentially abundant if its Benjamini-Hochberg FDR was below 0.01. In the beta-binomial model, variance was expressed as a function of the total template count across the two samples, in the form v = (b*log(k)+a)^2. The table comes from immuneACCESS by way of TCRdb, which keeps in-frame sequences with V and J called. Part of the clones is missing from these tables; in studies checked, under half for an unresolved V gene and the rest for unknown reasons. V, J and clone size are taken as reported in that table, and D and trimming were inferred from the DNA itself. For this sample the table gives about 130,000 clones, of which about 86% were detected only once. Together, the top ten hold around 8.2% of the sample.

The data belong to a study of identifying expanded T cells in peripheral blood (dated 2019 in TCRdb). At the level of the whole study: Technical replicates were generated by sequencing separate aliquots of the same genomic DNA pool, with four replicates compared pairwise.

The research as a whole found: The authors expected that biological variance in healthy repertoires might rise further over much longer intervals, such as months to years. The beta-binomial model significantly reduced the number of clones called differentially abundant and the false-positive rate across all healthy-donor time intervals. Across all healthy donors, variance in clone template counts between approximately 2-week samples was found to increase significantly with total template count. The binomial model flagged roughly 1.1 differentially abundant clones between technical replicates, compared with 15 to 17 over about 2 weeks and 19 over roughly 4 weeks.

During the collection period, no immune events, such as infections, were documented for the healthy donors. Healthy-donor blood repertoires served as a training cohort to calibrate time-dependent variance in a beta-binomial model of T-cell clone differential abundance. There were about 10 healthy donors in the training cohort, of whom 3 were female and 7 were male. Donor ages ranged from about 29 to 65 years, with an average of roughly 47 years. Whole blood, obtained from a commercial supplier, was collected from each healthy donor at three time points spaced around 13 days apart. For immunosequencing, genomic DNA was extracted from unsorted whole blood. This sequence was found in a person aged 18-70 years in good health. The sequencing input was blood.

The CDR3 protein sequence reads: CASSEAGMYEQYF. The DNA is TGTGCCAGCAGTGAAGCAGGAATGTACGAGCAGTACTTC. The receptor chain draws on TRBV6-1 and TRBJ2-7; no D gene can be assigned with confidence. V is clipped by 0 bases and J by 4 bases, and the sequence between their germline boundaries is 7 bases long. From its cysteine to its phenylalanine, the CDR3 spans 13 amino acids. Kept here is only the CDR3 DNA, which spans 39 bases and is read in frame from base 1. Sequences MNHNS (CDR1) and SASEGT (CDR2) are obtained from the germline V gene.